These T cell receptor beta chains were read from a single sample in a study of blood T cell repertoires in COVID-19. TCRdb keeps only in-frame clones here, not all; method: immunoSEQ multiplex PCR. The profile shows tens of thousands of clones, over 80% of them singletons. Sequencing was carried out using peripheral blood. These receptors were taken from a human donor in a cohort sampled during active COVID-19. The CDR3 runs from the conserved cysteine through the conserved F or W. Each record gives: D gene, V gene, CDR3 protein. D genes are given only for firm matches.

>.|TRBV19
CASSTQRSSYEQYF
>TRBD2|TRBV20-1
CSASQAGGRGSGANVLTF
>TRBD1|TRBV28
CATAGTGYSYEQYF
>TRBD2|TRBV9
CASSANRLADTDTQYF
>TRBD2|TRBV29-1
CSVEEGPSGTDTQYF
>TRBD1|TRBV7-8
CASSLGQGTEAFF
>TRBD1|TRBV30
CAWSGDRDFNEQYF
>TRBD2|TRBV7-9
CASSLDGLAAYEQYF
>.|TRBV29-1
CSVEDSGSPETQYF
>.|TRBV7-2
CASSLDSSGANVLTF
>TRBD1|TRBV19
CASSKTGQGALYEQYF
>.|TRBV6-6
CASSYHGPGKNIQYF
>.|TRBV5-1
CASSLELGGETQYF
>.|TRBV18
CASSTVGDEQYF
>.|TRBV18
CASSLRTDEDEQFF
>.|TRBV18
CASSPVSGFSYEQYF
>TRBD2|TRBV5-5
CASSLTGGAESSYEQYF
>TRBD2|TRBV15
CATSRKSSGGEGTQYF
>.|TRBV2
CASSEQGSTEAFF
>TRBD2|TRBV5-1
CASSLDGLAVPGTDTQYF
>.|TRBV5-8
CASSFRQLYPQYF
>TRBD1|TRBV6-1
CASSEDRGAEQYF
>TRBD1|TRBV18
CASSRDRANQPQHF
>TRBD1|TRBV2
CASSGRQGYGYTF
>TRBD1|TRBV7-3
CASSLGQGTDTQYF
>TRBD1|TRBV4-2
CASSHVIGQGSSGANVLTF
>TRBD1|TRBV4-3
CASSQDLQGTRGIAKNIQYF
>TRBD2|TRBV5-1
CASSFERGGRDEQYF
>TRBD2|TRBV7-3
CASSSLGTSSDTQYF
>TRBD2|TRBV28
CASSLLGSGRTGEQYF
>TRBD1|TRBV7-2
CASGQGFNQPQHF
>.|TRBV9
CASSAGGGNQPQHF
>TRBD1|TRBV5-6
CASSLNTGGTNTEAFF
>TRBD1|TRBV28
CASSPRQGSVSGYTF
>TRBD1|TRBV7-9
CASRITGRGPETQYF
>.|TRBV2
CASSLRQNLEQYF
>.|TRBV9
CASSVGSVQETQYF
>TRBD1|TRBV6-5
CASSRGQGSYNEQFF
>.|TRBV11-2
CASSLEGVLENTIYF
>.|TRBV7-3
CASSSGLDSSTDTQYF
>.|TRBV19
CASSIWSEGNTIYF
>.|TRBV5-1
CASSPSGGTEQGYTF
>.|TRBV7-3
CASSMDRNTGELFF
>TRBD1|TRBV11-3
CASSARQGFSDTQYF
>.|TRBV28
CASRGFEPQHF
>TRBD2|TRBV24-1
CATSDPGTSGDNEQFF
>TRBD2|TRBV7-8
CASSLGTSGREQFF
>.|TRBV7-9
CASSLRESSYEQYF
>TRBD2|TRBV7-2
CASSLETSGYNEQFF
>.|TRBV21-1
CASSKEGQAGETQYF
>.|TRBV7-2
CASSPSRGRGTGKLFF
>TRBD1|TRBV5-1
CASSLATGRDGYTF
>TRBD1|TRBV7-3
CASGQVYNEQFF
>TRBD1|TRBV7-3
CASLRGPGDEQFF
>.|TRBV28
CASSSPPLNTEAFF
>.|TRBV6-6
CASSFDPRGTDTQYF
>.|TRBV4-3
CASSQAWGVGTEAFF
>TRBD2|TRBV18
CASSPRSGGSYEQYF
>.|TRBV19
CASSIRTRSSYEQYF